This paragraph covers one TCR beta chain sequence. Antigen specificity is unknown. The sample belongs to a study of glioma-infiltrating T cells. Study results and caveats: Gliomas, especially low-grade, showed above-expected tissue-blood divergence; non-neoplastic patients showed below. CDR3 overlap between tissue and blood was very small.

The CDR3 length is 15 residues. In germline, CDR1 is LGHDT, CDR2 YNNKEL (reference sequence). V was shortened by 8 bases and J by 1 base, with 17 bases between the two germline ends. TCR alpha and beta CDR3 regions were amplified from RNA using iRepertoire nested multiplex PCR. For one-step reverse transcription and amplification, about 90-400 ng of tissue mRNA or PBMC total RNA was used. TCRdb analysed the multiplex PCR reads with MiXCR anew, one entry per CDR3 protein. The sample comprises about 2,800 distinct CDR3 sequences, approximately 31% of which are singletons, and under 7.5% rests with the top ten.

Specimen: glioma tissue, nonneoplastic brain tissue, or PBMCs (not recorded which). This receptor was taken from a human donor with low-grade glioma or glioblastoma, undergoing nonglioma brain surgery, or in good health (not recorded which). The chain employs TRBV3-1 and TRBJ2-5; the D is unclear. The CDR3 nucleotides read TGTGCCAGCTGCCGACGAAGGCAGATCCAAGAGACCCAGTACTTC. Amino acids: CASCRRRQIQETQYF.